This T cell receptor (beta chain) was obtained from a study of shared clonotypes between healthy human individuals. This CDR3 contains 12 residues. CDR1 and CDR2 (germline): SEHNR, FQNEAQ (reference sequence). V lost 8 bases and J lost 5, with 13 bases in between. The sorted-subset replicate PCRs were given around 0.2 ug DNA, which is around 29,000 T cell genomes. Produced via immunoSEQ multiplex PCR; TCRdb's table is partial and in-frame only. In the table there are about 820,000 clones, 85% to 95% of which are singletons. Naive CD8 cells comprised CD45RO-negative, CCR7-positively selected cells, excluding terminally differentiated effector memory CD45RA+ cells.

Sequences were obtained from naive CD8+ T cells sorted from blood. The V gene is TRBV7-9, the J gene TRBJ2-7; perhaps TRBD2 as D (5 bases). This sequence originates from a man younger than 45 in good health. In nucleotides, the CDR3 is TGTGCCAGCGGAGCTAGCTTTCACGAGCAGTACTTC. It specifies CASGASFHEQYF.